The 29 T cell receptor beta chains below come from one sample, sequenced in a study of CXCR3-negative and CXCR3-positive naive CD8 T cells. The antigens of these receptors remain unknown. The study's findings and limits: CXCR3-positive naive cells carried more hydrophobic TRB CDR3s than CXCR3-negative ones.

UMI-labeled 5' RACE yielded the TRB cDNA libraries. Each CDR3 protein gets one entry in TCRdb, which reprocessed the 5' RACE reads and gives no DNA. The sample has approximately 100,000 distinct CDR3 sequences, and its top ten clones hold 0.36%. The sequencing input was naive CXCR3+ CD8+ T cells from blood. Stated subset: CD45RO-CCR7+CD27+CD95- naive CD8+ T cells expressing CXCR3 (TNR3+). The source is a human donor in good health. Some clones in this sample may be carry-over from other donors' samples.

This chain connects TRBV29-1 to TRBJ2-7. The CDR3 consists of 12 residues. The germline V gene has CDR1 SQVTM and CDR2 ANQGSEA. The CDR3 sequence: CSVKADSYEQYF.

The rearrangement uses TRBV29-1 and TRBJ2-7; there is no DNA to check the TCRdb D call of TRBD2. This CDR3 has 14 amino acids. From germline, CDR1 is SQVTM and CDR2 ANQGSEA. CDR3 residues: CSVNLAGGSYEQYF.

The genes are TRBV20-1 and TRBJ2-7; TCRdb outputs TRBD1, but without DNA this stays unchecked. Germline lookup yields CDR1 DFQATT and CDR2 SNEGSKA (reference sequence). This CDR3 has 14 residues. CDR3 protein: CSARDQEGPGEQYF.

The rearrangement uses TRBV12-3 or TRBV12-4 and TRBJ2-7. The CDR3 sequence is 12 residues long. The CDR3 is CASRTDTYEQYF.

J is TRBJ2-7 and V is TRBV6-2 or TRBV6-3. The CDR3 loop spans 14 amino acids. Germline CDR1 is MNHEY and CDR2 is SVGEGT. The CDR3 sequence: CASSPDVGSYEQYF.

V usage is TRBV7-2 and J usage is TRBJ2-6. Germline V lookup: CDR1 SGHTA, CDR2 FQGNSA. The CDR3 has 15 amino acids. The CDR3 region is CASSLTGAGANVLTF.

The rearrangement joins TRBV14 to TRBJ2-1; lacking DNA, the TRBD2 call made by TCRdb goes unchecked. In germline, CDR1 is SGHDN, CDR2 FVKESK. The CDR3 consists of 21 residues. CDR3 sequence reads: CASSQETPGLAGTRSYNEQFF.

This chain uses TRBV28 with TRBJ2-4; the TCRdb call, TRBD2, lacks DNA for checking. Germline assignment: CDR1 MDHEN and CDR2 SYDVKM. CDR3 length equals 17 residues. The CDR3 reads CASSPLAGGIGGNIQYF.

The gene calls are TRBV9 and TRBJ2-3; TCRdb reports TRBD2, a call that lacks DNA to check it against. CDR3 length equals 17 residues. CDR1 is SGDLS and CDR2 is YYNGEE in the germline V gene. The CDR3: CASSHHLAGGPTDTQYF.

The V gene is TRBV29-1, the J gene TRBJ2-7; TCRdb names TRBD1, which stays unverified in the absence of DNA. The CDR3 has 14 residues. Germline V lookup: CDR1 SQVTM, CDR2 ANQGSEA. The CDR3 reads CSVEDRGGAYEQYF.

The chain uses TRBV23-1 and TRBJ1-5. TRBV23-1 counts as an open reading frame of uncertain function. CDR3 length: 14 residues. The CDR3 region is CASSQSWNNQPQHF.

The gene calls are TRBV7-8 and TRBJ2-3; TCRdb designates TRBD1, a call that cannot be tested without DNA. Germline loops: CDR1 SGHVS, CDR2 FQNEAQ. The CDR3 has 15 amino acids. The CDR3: CASSAHGGMTDTQYF.

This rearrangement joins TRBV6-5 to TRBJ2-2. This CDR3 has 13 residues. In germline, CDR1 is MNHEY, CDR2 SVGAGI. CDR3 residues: CASSYWNTGELFF.

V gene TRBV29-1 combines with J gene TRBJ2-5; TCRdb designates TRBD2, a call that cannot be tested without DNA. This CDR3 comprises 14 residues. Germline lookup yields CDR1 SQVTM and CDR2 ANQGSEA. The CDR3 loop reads CSVVSSTSPETQYF.

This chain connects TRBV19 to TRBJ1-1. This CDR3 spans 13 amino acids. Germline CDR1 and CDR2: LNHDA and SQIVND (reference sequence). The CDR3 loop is CAAALSRNTEAFF.

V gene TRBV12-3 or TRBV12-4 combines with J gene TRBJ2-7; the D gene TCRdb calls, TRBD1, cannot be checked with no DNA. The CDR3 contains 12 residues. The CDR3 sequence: CASSSPGDEQYF.

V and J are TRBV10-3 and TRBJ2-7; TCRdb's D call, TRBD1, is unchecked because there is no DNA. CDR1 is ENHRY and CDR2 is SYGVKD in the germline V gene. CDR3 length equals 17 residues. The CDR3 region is CAISESSVPESKHEQYF.

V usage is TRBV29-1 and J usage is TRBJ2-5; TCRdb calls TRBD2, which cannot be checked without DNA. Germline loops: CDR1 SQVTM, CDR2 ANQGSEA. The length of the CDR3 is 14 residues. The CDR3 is CSVDPAELGETQYF.

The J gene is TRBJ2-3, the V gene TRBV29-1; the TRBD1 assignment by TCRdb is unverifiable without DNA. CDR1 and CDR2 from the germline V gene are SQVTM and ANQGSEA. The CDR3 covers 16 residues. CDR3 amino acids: CSVEGGGRDYTDTQYF.

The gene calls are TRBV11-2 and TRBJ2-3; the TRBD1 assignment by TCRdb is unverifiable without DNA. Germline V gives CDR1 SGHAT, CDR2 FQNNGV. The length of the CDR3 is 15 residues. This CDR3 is CASSPEDRITDTQYF.

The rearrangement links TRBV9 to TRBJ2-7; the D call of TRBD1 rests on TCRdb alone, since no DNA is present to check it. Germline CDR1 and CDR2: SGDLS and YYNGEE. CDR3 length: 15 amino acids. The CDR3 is CASSRGASSSYEQYF.

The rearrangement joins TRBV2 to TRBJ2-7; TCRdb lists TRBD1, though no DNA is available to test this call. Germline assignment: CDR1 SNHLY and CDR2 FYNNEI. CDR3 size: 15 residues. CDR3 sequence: CASSDGTGKFDEQYF. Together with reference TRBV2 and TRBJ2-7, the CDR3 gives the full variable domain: EPEVTQTPSHQVTQMGQEVILRCVPISNHLYFYWYRQILGQKVEFLVSFYNNEISEKSEIFDDQFSVERPDGSNFTLKIRSTKLEDSAMYFCASSDGTGKFDEQYFGPGTRLTVT.

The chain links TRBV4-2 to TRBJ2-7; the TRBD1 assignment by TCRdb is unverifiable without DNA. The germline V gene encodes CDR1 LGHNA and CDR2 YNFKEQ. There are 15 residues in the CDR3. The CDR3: CASSQEDRELNEQYF.

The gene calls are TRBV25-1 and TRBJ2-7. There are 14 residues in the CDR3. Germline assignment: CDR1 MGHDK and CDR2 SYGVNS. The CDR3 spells CASSEWGGTYEQYF.

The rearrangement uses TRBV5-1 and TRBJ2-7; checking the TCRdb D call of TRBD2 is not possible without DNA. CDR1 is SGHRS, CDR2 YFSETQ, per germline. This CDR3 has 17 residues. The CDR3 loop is CASSLEGPAGGLYEQYF.

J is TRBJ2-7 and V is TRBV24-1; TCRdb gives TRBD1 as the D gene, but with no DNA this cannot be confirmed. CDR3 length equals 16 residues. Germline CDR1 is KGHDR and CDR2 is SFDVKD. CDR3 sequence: CATSDSLTGPGEEQYF.

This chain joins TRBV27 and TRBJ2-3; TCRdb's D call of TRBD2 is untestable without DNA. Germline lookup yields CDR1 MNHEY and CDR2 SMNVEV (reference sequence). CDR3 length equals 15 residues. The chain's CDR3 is CASSLQGGGTDTQYF.

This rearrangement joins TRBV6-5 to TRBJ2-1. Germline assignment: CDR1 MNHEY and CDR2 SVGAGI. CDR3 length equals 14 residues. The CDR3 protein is CASRNDLSYNEQFF.

CDR3 residues: CASSPSGRYNEQFF. J is TRBJ2-1 and V is TRBV9; TCRdb lists TRBD2, though no DNA is available to test this call. This CDR3 is built from 14 residues. The germline gives CDR1 SGDLS, CDR2 YYNGEE.